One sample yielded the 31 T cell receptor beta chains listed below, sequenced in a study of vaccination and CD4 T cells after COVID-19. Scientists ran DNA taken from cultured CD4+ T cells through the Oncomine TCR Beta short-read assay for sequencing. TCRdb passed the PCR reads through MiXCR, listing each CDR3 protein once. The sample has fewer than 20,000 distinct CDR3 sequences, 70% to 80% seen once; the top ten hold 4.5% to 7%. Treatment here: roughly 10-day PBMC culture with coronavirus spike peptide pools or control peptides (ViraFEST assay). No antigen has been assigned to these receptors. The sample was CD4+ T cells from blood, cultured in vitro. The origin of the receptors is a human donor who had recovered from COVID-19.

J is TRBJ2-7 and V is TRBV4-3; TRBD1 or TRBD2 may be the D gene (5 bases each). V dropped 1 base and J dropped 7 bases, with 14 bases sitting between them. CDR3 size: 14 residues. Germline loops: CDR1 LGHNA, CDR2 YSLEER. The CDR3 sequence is CASSQGGIVGEQYF. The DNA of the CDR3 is TGCGCCAGCAGCCAAGGGGGGATAGTTGGGGAGCAGTACTTC.

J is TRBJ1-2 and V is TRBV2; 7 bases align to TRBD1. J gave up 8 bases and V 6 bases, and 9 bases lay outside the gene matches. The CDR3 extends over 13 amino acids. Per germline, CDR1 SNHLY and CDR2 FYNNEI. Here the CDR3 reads CASSKGQLGGYTF. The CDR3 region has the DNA TGTGCCAGCAGCAAGGGACAGTTGGGCGGCTACACCTTC.

The CDR3 protein is CASSQGQMNTEAFF. The CDR3 DNA reads TGTGCCAGCAGTCAAGGACAGATGAACACTGAAGCTTTCTTT. This rearrangement joins TRBV27 to TRBJ1-1; a possible D gene is TRBD1 (6 bases). Trimming pared 5 bases from V and 0 bases from J, leaving 10 bases between. CDR3 length: 14 residues. Germline lookup yields CDR1 MNHEY and CDR2 SMNVEV (reference sequence).

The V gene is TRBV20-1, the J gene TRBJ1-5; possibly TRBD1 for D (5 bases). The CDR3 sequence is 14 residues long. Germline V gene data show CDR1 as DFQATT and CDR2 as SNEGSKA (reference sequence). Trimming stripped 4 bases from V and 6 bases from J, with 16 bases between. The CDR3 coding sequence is TGCAGTGCTAACCGGGGGGTAGTGGGTCAGCCCCAGCATTTT. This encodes CSANRGVVGQPQHF.

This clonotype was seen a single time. The CDR3 DNA follows: TGCAGTGCTGCCTCTAGCGGGGTAGCCTACGAGCAGTACTTC. Encoded protein: CSAASSGVAYEQYF. V and J are TRBV20-1 and TRBJ2-7; the match to TRBD2 covers 9 bases. With V trimmed by 5 bases and J by 2 bases, 7 bases remained unmatched. Germline loops: CDR1 DFQATT, CDR2 SNEGSKA (reference sequence). This CDR3 has 14 residues.

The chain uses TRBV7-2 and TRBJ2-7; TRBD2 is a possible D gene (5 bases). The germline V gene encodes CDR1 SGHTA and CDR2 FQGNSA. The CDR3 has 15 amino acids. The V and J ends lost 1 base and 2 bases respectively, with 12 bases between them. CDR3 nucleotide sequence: TGTGCCAGCAGCTTAGTTGAGGGCCCAACCTACGAGCAGTACTTC. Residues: CASSLVEGPTYEQYF.

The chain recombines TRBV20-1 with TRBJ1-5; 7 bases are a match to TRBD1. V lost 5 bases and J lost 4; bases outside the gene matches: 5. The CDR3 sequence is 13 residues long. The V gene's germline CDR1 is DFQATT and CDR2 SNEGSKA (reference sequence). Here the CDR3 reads CSAGGTENQPQHF. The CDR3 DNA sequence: TGCAGTGCTGGCGGGACAGAGAATCAGCCCCAGCATTTT.

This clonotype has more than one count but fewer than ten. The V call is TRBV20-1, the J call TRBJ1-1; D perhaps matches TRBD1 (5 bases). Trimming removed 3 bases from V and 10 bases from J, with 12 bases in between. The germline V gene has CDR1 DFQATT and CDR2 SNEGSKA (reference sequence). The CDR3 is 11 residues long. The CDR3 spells CSARYAGGAFF. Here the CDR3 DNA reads TGCAGTGCTAGGTATGCGGGGGGAGCTTTCTTT.

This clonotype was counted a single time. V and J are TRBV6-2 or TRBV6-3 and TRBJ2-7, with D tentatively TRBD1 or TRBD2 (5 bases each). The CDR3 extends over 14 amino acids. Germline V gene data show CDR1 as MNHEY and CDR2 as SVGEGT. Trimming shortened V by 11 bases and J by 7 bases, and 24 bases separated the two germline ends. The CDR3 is CALRATGTGGEQYF. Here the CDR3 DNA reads TGTGCCCTGAGGGCGACGGGCACAGGCGGGGAGCAGTACTTC.

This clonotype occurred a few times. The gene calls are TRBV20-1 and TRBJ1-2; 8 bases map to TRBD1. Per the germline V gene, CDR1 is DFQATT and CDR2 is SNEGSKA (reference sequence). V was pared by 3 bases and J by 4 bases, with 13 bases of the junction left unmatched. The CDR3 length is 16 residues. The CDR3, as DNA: TGCAGTGCTAGGGAACCCCAGGGGGCTCAGAGCTATGGCTACACCTTC. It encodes CSAREPQGAQSYGYTF.

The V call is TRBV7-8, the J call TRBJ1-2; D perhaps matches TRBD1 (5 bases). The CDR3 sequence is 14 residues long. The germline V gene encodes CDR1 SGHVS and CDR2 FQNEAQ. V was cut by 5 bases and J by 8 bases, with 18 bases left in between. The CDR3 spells CASSPGGRAVGYTF. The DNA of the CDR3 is TGTGCCAGCAGCCCCGGGGGGAGGGCCGTCGGCTACACCTTC.

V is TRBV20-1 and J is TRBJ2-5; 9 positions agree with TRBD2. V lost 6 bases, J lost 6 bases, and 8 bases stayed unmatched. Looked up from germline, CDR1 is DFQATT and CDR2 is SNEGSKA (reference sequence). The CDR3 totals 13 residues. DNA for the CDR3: TGCAGTGCCAAGGGGCTAGCGGGGAAGACCCAGTACTTC. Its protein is CSAKGLAGKTQYF.

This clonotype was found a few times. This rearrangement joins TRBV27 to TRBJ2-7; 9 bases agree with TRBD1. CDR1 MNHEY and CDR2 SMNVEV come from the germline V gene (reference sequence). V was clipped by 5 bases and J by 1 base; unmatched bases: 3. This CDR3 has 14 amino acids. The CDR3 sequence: CASSLTGGSYEQYF. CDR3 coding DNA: TGTGCCAGCAGTCTGACAGGGGGGTCCTACGAGCAGTACTTC.

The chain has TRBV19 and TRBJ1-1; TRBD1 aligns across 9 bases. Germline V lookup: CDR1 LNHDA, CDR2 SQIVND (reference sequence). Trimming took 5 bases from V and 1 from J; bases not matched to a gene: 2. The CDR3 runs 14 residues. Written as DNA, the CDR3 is TGTGCCAGTAGTGGGGGACAGGGGAACACTGAAGCTTTCTTT. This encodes CASSGGQGNTEAFF.

The CDR3 DNA reads as TGTGCCAGCAGCCCAGGCTGGGGACTAGCGGGAGCCGTTAGCACAGATACGCAGTATTTT. It encodes CASSPGWGLAGAVSTDTQYF. The genes are TRBV14 and TRBJ2-3; 14 bases fit TRBD2. Germline V lookup: CDR1 SGHDN, CDR2 FVKESK. The CDR3 runs to 20 residues. The junction had 12 bases not matched to a gene; V was cut back by 4 bases and J by 0 bases.

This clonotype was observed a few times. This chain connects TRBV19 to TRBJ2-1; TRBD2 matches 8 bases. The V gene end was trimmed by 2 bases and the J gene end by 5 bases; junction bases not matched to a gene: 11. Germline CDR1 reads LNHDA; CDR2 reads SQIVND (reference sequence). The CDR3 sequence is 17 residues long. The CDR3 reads CASSIPPSGSRNNEQFF. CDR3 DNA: TGTGCCAGTAGTATACCTCCTAGCGGGTCGAGAAACAATGAGCAGTTCTTC.

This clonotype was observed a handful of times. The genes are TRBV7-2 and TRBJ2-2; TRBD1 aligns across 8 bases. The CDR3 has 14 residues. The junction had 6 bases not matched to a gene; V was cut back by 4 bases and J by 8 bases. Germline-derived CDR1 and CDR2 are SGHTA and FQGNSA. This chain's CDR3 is CASSSQGAWGELFF. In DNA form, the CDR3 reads TGTGCCAGCAGCTCCCAGGGGGCGTGGGGGGAGCTGTTTTTT.

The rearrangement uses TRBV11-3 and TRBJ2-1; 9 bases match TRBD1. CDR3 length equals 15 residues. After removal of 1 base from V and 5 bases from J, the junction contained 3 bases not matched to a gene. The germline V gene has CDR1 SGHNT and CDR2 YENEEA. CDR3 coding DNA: TGTGCCAGCAGCTTAGTTGGACAGGGGAACAATGAGCAGTTCTTC. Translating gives CASSLVGQGNNEQFF.

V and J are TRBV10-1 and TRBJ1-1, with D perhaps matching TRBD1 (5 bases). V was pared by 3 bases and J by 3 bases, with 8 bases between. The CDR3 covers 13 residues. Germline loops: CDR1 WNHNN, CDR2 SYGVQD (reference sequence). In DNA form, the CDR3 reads TGCGCCAGCAGTGATCGGGGCCACACTGAAGCTTTCTTT. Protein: CASSDRGHTEAFF.

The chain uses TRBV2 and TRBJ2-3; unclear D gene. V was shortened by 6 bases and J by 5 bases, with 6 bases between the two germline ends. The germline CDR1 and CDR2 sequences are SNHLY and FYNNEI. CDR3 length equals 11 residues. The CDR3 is CASSLGDTQYF. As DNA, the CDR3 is TGTGCCAGCAGCCTAGGAGATACGCAGTATTTT.

Here the CDR3 reads CASSLSPVQGGSNYGYTF. DNA of the CDR3: TGTGCCAGCAGTTTATCCCCCGTTCAGGGGGGTTCTAACTATGGCTACACCTTC. This chain uses TRBV27 with TRBJ1-2; 7 bases align to TRBD1. The CDR3 has 18 residues. The J segment lost 0 bases and the V segment lost 0 bases, leaving 10 bases of the junction unmatched. Germline lookup yields CDR1 MNHEY and CDR2 SMNVEV (reference sequence).

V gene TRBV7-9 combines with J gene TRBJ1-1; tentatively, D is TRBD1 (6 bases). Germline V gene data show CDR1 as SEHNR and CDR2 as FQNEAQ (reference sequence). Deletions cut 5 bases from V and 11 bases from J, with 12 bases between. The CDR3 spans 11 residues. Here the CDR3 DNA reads TGTGCCAGCAGCGTTCGACAGGCCGCTTTCTTT. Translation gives CASSVRQAAFF.

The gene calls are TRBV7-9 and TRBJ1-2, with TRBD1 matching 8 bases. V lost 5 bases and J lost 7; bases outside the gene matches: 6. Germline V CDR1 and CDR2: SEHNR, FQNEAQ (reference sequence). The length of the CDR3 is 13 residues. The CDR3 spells CASSPTGAIGYTF. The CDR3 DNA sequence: TGTGCCAGCAGCCCGACAGGGGCAATTGGCTACACCTTC.

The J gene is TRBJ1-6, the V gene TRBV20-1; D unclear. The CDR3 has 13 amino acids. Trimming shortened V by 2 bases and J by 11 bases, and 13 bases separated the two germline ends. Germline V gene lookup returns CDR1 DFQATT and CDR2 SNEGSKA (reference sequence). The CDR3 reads CSARQSRTPPLHF. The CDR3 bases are TGCAGTGCTAGACAGAGTAGAACCCCACCCCTCCACTTT.

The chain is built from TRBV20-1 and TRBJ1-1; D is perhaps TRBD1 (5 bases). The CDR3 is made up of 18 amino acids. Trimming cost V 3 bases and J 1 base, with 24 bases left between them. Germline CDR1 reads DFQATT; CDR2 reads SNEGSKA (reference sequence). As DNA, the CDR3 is TGCAGTGCTAGTTACCCCACAGGCCCTGGGCCGTCGAACACTGAAGCTTTCTTT. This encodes CSASYPTGPGPSNTEAFF.

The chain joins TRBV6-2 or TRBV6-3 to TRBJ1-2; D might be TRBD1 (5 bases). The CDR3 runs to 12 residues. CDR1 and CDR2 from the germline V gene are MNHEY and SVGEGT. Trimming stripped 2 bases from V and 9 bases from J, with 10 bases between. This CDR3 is CASSYGGTRYTF. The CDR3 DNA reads TGTGCCAGCAGTTACGGGGGGACTCGCTACACCTTC.

CDR3 sequence (DNA): TGCAGTGCTCCCTCGGTGGAGGGGCGAAGCTCCTACGAGCAGTACTTC. Protein: CSAPSVEGRSSYEQYF. The chain combines TRBV20-1 with TRBJ2-7, with a tentative D call TRBD2 (6 bases). Germline assignment: CDR1 DFQATT and CDR2 SNEGSKA (reference sequence). There are 16 residues in the CDR3. V lost 5 bases, J lost 0 bases, and 20 bases lay in between.

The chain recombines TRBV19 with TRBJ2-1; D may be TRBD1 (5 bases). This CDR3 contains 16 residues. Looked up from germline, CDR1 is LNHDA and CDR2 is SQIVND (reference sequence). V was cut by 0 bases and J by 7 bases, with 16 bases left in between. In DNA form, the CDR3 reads TGTGCCAGTAGTATAGATCTCAGGGTTCTATGGAATGAGCAGTTCTTC. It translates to CASSIDLRVLWNEQFF.

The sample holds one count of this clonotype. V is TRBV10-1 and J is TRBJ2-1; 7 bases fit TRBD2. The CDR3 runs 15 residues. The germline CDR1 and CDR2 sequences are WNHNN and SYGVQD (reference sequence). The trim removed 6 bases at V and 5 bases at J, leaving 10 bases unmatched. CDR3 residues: CASSDRTSPHNEQFF. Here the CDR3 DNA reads TGCGCCAGCAGCGACCGGACTAGTCCCCACAATGAGCAGTTCTTC.

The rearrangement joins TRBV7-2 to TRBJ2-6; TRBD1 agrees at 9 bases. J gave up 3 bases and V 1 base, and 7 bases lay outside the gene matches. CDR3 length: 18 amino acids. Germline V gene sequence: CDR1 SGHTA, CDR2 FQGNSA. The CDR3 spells CASSLVPGQGGGANVLTF. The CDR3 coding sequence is TGTGCCAGCAGCTTAGTTCCGGGACAGGGAGGTGGGGCCAACGTCCTGACTTTC.

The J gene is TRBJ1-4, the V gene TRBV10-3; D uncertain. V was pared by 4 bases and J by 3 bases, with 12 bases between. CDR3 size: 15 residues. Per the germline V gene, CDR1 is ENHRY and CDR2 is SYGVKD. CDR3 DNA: TGTGCCATCAGTGCCGGTGGGCAGTCTAATGAAAAACTGTTTTTT. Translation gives CAISAGGQSNEKLFF.